One sample yielded the 22 T cell receptor beta chains listed below, sequenced in a study of neurological immune-mediated disorders. TCRdb recomputed calls from the 5' RACE reads with MiXCR, one row per CDR3 protein. The table lists tens of thousands of distinct CDR3 sequences, 4.5% to 7% of them singletons. Source material: CD4+ T cells from blood. The receptors come from a woman aged 45-65 years in good health.

This clonotype was counted at least ten times. CDR3 DNA: TGCAGCGTTGACACCGGGACAGGGGGGTTCTTC. Its translation is CSVDTGTGGFF. The rearrangement links TRBV29-1 to TRBJ2-1; TRBD1 matches 11 bases. Germline-derived CDR1 and CDR2 are SQVTM and ANQGSEA. The length of the CDR3 is 11 residues. After removal of 3 bases from V and 15 bases from J, the junction contained 4 bases not matched to a gene.

In this sample, this clonotype turned up many times. The genes are TRBV5-1 and TRBJ2-2; D is perhaps TRBD2 (5 bases). Germline lookup yields CDR1 SGHRS and CDR2 YFSETQ. Between the trimmed V and J ends, which lost 5 bases and 1 base, there was a span of 9 bases. The CDR3 has 14 residues. The CDR3 protein is CASRPAGNTGELFF. The CDR3 DNA reads TGCGCCAGCAGACCCGCGGGGAACACCGGGGAGCTGTTTTTT. The full variable domain, completed using reference TRBV5-1 and TRBJ2-2, is KAGVTQTPRYLIKTRGQQVTLSCSPISGHRSVSWYQQTPGQGLQFLFEYFSETQRNKGNFPGRFSGRQFSNSRSEMNVSTLELGDSALYLCASRPAGNTGELFFGEGSRLTVL.

This clonotype was seen repeatedly, ten times or more. The chain recombines TRBV20-1 with TRBJ1-6; the match to TRBD1 covers 9 bases. Germline CDR1 is DFQATT and CDR2 is SNEGSKA (reference sequence). The CDR3 is 16 residues long. The V segment lost 3 bases and the J segment 4 bases; nucleotides outside the gene matches: 7. The CDR3: CSASTGTGNYNSPLHF. The CDR3 DNA follows: TGCAGTGCTAGCACCGGGACAGGGAATTATAATTCACCCCTCCACTTT.

This clonotype came up many times. The chain links TRBV20-1 to TRBJ1-3; the match to TRBD1 covers 7 bases. This CDR3 comprises 16 residues. Losses at the gene ends were 1 base for V and 0 bases for J; bases not matched to a gene: 6. Germline CDR1 DFQATT, CDR2 SNEGSKA (reference sequence). CDR3 in amino acids: CSARGTGLSSGNTIYF. DNA for the CDR3: TGCAGTGCTAGAGGGACAGGACTTAGCTCTGGAAACACCATATATTTT.

This clonotype has a count of ten or more. The chain recombines TRBV20-1 with TRBJ2-7; 7 bases agree with TRBD2. The V gene's germline CDR1 is DFQATT and CDR2 SNEGSKA (reference sequence). The length of the CDR3 is 14 residues. Trimming took 2 bases from V and 7 from J; bases not matched to a gene: 11. The CDR3 DNA is TGCAGTGCTAGATTGCGGGGGAAGGAATGGGAGCAGTACTTC. Translation: CSARLRGKEWEQYF.

This clonotype was seen at least ten times. The rearrangement joins TRBV4-2 to TRBJ1-5; D possibly corresponds to TRBD1 (5 bases). The germline V gene encodes CDR1 LGHNA and CDR2 YNFKEQ. Trimming left V 1 base short and J 3 bases short, with 7 bases between. The CDR3 consists of 14 residues. CDR3: CASSQGQTNQPQHF. In DNA form, the CDR3 reads TGTGCCAGCAGCCAAGGACAGACCAATCAGCCCCAGCATTTT.

This clonotype was seen ten or more times. The rearrangement links TRBV12-3 or TRBV12-4 to TRBJ2-2; D remains unclear. V lost 6 bases, J lost 7 bases, and 9 bases lay in between. This CDR3 has 12 amino acids. CDR3 in amino acids: CASRPIGGELFF. CDR3 DNA sequence: TGTGCCAGCAGACCCATCGGCGGGGAGCTGTTTTTT.

This clonotype was counted at least ten times. The chain joins TRBV28 to TRBJ1-2; D is uncertain. CDR1 is MDHEN and CDR2 is SYDVKM in the germline V gene. This CDR3 spans 14 amino acids. Trimming took 7 bases from V and 5 from J, leaving 17 bases between them. The CDR3 loop reads CASTPETGDYGYTF. For the CDR3, the DNA is TGTGCCAGCACTCCTGAGACGGGAGATTATGGCTACACCTTC.

In this sample, this clonotype turned up many times. The chain links TRBV6-5 to TRBJ2-2; 10 bases fit TRBD1. CDR3 length: 17 amino acids. The V gene end was trimmed by 2 bases and the J gene end by 7 bases; junction bases not matched to a gene: 10. Germline V gives CDR1 MNHEY, CDR2 SVGAGI. The DNA of the CDR3 is TGTGCCAGCAGTTACCAAAGGGACAGGGGCCGGGGCGGGGAGCTGTTTTTT. This encodes CASSYQRDRGRGGELFF.

In its sample, this clonotype was seen many times. CDR3 loop: CSVDIMGAWGYTF. In DNA, the CDR3 is TGCAGCGTTGATATTATGGGGGCGTGGGGCTACACCTTC. The chain couples TRBV29-1 to TRBJ1-2, with D tentatively TRBD1 (6 bases). Germline V gene lookup returns CDR1 SQVTM and CDR2 ANQGSEA. The CDR3 loop spans 13 amino acids. V shed 3 bases and J shed 8 bases, with 16 bases lying between them. The full variable domain, completed using reference TRBV29-1 and TRBJ1-2, is SAVISQKPSRDICQRGTSLTIQCQVDSQVTMMFWYRQQPGQSLTLIATANQGSEATYESGFVIDKFPISRPNLTFSTLTVSNMSPEDSSIYLCSVDIMGAWGYTFGSGTRLTVV.

Many counts were recorded for this clonotype. The V gene is TRBV29-1, the J gene TRBJ2-1; D is uncertain. Germline loops: CDR1 SQVTM, CDR2 ANQGSEA. CDR3 size: 12 residues. Trimming stripped 0 bases from V and 5 bases from J, with 5 bases between. The CDR3 region has the DNA TGCAGCGTTGAAGATCTCAACAATGAGCAGTTCTTC. Encoded protein: CSVEDLNNEQFF.

In this sample, this clonotype turned up many times. The chain is built from TRBV29-1 and TRBJ2-6; no clear D. Germline CDR1 is SQVTM and CDR2 is ANQGSEA. Trimming took off 4 bases at V and 0 bases at J, with 13 bases between the two ends. The length of the CDR3 is 16 residues. The CDR3 nucleotides read TGCAGCGTTGCCAGAGACGTTGACTCTGGGGCCAACGTCCTGACTTTC. This translates into CSVARDVDSGANVLTF.

In this sample, this clonotype is medium-sized. The chain has TRBV20-1 and TRBJ2-1; 10 bases fit TRBD2. Germline V gives CDR1 DFQATT, CDR2 SNEGSKA (reference sequence). There are 15 residues in the CDR3. V was pared by 6 bases and J by 6 bases, with 11 bases of the junction left unmatched. CDR3 in amino acids: CSAPPPGLASNEQFF. The CDR3 DNA sequence: TGCAGTGCCCCACCCCCGGGACTAGCGTCCAATGAGCAGTTCTTC.

This clonotype was seen at least ten times. The genes are TRBV4-3 and TRBJ2-5, with 7 nucleotides matching TRBD2. The CDR3 sequence is 15 residues long. CDR1 and CDR2 from the germline V gene are LGHNA and YSLEER. The ends lost 2 bases at V and 1 base at J; junction bases unmatched: 4. CDR3 nucleotides: TGCGCCAGCAGCCAAAATAGCGGGTTCCAAGAGACCCAGTACTTC. Protein product: CASSQNSGFQETQYF.

This clonotype was observed a handful of times. The chain joins TRBV6-5 to TRBJ2-7; 9 bases fit TRBD2. The CDR3 spans 14 residues. V gave up 2 bases and J gave up 3 bases; unmatched junction bases: 2. Germline V gene sequence: CDR1 MNHEY, CDR2 SVGAGI. CDR3 nucleotides: TGTGCCAGCAGTTACGGGCGGGAGGGCTACGAGCAGTACTTC. Its translation: CASSYGREGYEQYF.

This clonotype has a count of ten or more. The DNA of the CDR3 is TGTGCCAGCAGTTACCCGCCTAATGATCAGCCCCAGCATTTT. It encodes CASSYPPNDQPQHF. The chain links TRBV6-6 to TRBJ1-5; no firm D call. Trimming stripped 2 bases from V and 5 bases from J, with 10 bases between. CDR1 and CDR2 (germline): MNHNY, SVGAGI (reference sequence). There are 14 residues in the CDR3.

This clonotype was counted ten times or more. This chain uses TRBV25-1 with TRBJ2-1, with 11 bases lining up with TRBD2. The CDR3 spans 19 residues. Germline V lookup: CDR1 MGHDK, CDR2 SYGVNS. J lost 0 bases, V lost 4 bases, and 11 bases had no gene match. CDR3: CASSASRLAGPSSYNEQFF. The CDR3 DNA follows: TGTGCCAGCAGTGCATCACGACTAGCGGGGCCTAGCTCCTACAATGAGCAGTTCTTC.

This clonotype was observed many times. This rearrangement joins TRBV6-2 or TRBV6-3 to TRBJ2-1; TRBD1 or TRBD2 may be the D gene (6 bases each). The V end was cut by 2 bases, the J end by 9 bases, with 11 bases between. CDR1 is MNHEY and CDR2 is SVGEGT in the germline V gene. This CDR3 is 13 amino acids long. The CDR3 DNA reads TGTGCCAGCAGTTACCTCAAGGGGGGTGAGCAGTTCTTC. It codes for CASSYLKGGEQFF.

In this sample, this clonotype turned up many times. The chain is built from TRBV5-1 and TRBJ2-1; TRBD1 matches 8 bases. The ends lost 0 bases at V and 8 bases at J; junction bases unmatched: 4. Per germline, CDR1 SGHRS and CDR2 YFSETQ. CDR3 length: 14 amino acids. The CDR3 DNA follows: TGCGCCAGCAGCTTGGAGGGACAGGACCATGAGCAGTTCTTC. Protein product: CASSLEGQDHEQFF.

This clonotype was detected many times. This chain links TRBV27 with TRBJ2-3; D unresolved. The CDR3 length is 14 residues. The V end was cut by 3 bases, the J end by 1 base, with 8 bases between. Germline V lookup: CDR1 MNHEY, CDR2 SMNVEV (reference sequence). CDR3 sequence (DNA): TGTGCCAGCAGTTTGGGATCGGGCACAGATACGCAGTATTTT. Translated: CASSLGSGTDTQYF.

There are many counts of this clonotype. V is TRBV5-1 and J is TRBJ1-4, with 11 bases lining up with TRBD1. The ends lost 0 bases at V and 8 bases at J; junction bases unmatched: 3. The CDR3 extends over 15 amino acids. The V gene's germline CDR1 is SGHRS and CDR2 YFSETQ. CDR3 in amino acids: CASSLDGTGGEKLFF. Written as DNA, the CDR3 is TGCGCCAGCAGCTTGGATGGGACAGGGGGAGAAAAACTGTTTTTT.

This clonotype was counted many times. The chain recombines TRBV28 with TRBJ2-7, with 8 bases aligning to TRBD1. The V gene's germline CDR1 is MDHEN and CDR2 SYDVKM. The CDR3 is 15 residues long. Trimming at V came to 4 bases and at J to 0 bases, leaving 5 bases not matched to a gene. CDR3 region: CASSSGQGRSYEQYF. Written as DNA, the CDR3 is TGTGCCAGCAGTTCTGGACAGGGCCGCTCCTACGAGCAGTACTTC.